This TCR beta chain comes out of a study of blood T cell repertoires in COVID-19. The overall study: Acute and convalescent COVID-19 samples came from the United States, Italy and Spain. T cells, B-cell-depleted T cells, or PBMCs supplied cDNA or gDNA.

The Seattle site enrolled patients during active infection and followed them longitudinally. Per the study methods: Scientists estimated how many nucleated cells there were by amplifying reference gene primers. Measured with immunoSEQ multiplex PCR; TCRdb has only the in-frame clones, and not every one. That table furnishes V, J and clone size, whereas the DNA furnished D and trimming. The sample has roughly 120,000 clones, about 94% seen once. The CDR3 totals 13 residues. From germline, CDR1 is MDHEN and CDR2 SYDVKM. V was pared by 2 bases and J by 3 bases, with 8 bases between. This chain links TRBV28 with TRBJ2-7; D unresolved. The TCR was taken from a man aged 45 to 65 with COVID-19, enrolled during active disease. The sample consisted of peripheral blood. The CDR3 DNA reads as TGTGCCAGCAGTTTACGGTTTCGCTACGAGCAGTACTTC. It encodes CASSLRFRYEQYF.